These T cell receptor beta chains were read from a single sample in a study of T cell clonotyping in hematopoietic cell transplantation. Produced via immunoSEQ multiplex PCR; TCRdb's table is partial and in-frame only. This table has about 12,000 clones, less than 60% appearing once. Sequences were obtained from peripheral blood mononuclear cells. The origin of the receptors is a man between 50 and 59 years old in good health. Some clones in this sample may be carry-over from other donors' samples. The CDR3 runs from the conserved cysteine through the conserved F or W. D genes are given only for firm matches. Size is stated for part of the rows, as once, few or many counts, or as a class when the clone is expanded.

d_call j_call v_call clone_size cdr3_aa cdr3_nt
. TRBJ1-6 TRBV5-6 . CASSLAGGRRNSPLHF TGTGCCAGCAGCTTGGCCGGGGGACGGAGAAATTCACCCCTCCACTTT
TRBD1 TRBJ1-1 TRBV6-6 once CASSGTGVRHTEAFF TGTGCCAGCAGCGGGACAGGGGTTCGCCACACTGAAGCTTTCTTT
TRBD1 TRBJ1-1 TRBV30 . CAWRQGRNTEAFF TGTGCCTGGAGACAGGGGCGGAACACTGAAGCTTTCTTT
. TRBJ2-7 TRBV30 . CAWNPGAYEQYF TGTGCCTGGAACCCTGGAGCCTACGAGCAGTACTTC
. TRBJ2-7 TRBV5-4 once CASSFDPTPYYEQYF TGTGCCAGCAGCTTCGACCCTACCCCCTACTACGAGCAGTACTTC
. TRBJ1-2 TRBV28 few CASSWGSGYTF TGTGCCAGCAGTTGGGGAAGCGGCTACACCTTC
. TRBJ2-7 TRBV27 . CASSPRATYEQYF TGTGCCAGCAGTCCTCGGGCCACCTACGAGCAGTACTTC
. TRBJ1-4 TRBV9 few CASSVGQNNNEKLFF TGTGCCAGCAGCGTAGGACAGAACAACAATGAAAAACTGTTTTTT
. TRBJ2-5 TRBV29-1 . CSGRQVGGGAQYF TGCAGCGGGCGACAGGTTGGTGGGGGGGCCCAGTACTTC
. TRBJ2-7 TRBV5-4 once CASSLGGVSSYEQYF TGTGCCAGCAGCTTAGGCGGGGTATCCTCCTACGAGCAGTACTTC
. TRBJ1-2 TRBV19 few CASSIRAADGYTF TGTGCCAGTAGTATCAGGGCTGCCGATGGCTACACCTTC
. TRBJ1-3 TRBV6-5 . CAARGDQGGNTIYF TGTGCCGCAAGGGGGGACCAAGGGGGAAACACCATATATTTT
TRBD2 TRBJ2-2 TRBV30 few CAWRDYNTGELFF TGTGCCTGGCGGGACTACAACACCGGGGAGCTGTTTTTT
. TRBJ2-2 TRBV6-5 few CASSHNTGELFF TGTGCCAGCAGCCATAACACCGGGGAGCTGTTTTTT
. TRBJ2-7 TRBV28 . CASRGREAYEQYF TGTGCCAGCAGGGGCCGGGAAGCCTACGAGCAGTACTTC
TRBD1 TRBJ2-5 TRBV4-1 once CASSHLGQDGRAQYF TGCGCCAGCAGCCACCTAGGACAGGATGGGCGCGCCCAGTACTTC
. TRBJ1-6 TRBV30 . CAWSVRSSYNSPLHF TGTGCCTGGAGTGTTAGGAGCTCCTATAATTCACCCCTCCACTTT
. TRBJ1-2 TRBV19 . CAGRTGPGGYTF TGTGCCGGCAGAACAGGACCTGGAGGCTACACCTTC
TRBD2 TRBJ2-7 TRBV29-1 . CSVTSSGDSYEQYF TGCAGCGTCACGTCTAGCGGGGACTCCTACGAGCAGTACTTC
. TRBJ1-1 TRBV30 . CAWTRSYTEAFF TGTGCCTGGACAAGGTCCTACACTGAAGCTTTCTTT
TRBD1 TRBJ1-1 TRBV6-6 few CASSPNRGGDTEAFF TGTGCCAGCAGTCCTAACAGGGGTGGGGACACTGAAGCTTTCTTT
. TRBJ1-4 TRBV9 large CASSVADHLSEKLFF TGTGCCAGCAGCGTAGCAGACCATCTTAGTGAAAAACTGTTTTTT
TRBD1 TRBJ2-7 TRBV5-6 . CASSAGDREPYEQYF TGTGCCAGCAGCGCTGGGGACAGGGAGCCCTACGAGCAGTACTTC